Below, 2 T cell receptor beta chains from the same sample are listed, as sequenced in a study of regulatory T cells in long-lasting Graves disease. Both iRepertoire HTBI primers and Arm-PCR of CDR3 regions were used to build the TCR beta libraries. TCRdb reprocessed the multiplex PCR reads with MiXCR, giving one entry per CDR3 protein. The data contain 620,000 or so distinct CDR3 sequences, 15% to 20% of them seen just once; the ten biggest clones take up around 19%. Described time point: newly diagnosed GD, antithyroid drugs for less than 3 months. Scientists built the TCR library using RNA that was extracted from PBMCs. The same sample was also studied in work on T cells in Graves' hyperthyroidism and ophthalmopathy.

The sequencing here drew on peripheral blood mononuclear cells (PBMCs), taken at new diagnosis, from a patient treated with antithyroid drugs. These receptors all stem from a woman aged 30 to 39 with Graves disease.

The chain has TRBV3-1 and TRBJ2-7; TRBD2 is a possible D gene (5 bases). Germline CDR1 is LGHDT and CDR2 is YNNKEL (reference sequence). Trimming cost V 1 base and J 8 bases, with 12 bases left between them. The CDR3 sequence is 13 residues long. CDR3 loop: CASSQVPAAQQYF. DNA of the CDR3: TGTGCCAGCAGCCAAGTGCCAGCGGCGCAGCAGTACTTC.

Concerning this clonotype: A read error may explain this, as a much larger clone is one base away. As DNA, the CDR3 is TGTGCCAGCAGCCACCCGGATGGCTACACCTTC. Protein: CASSHPDGYTF. The V call is TRBV5-5, the J call TRBJ1-2; D ambiguous. The germline gives CDR1 SGHKS, CDR2 YYEKEE (reference sequence). The CDR3 totals 11 residues. Trimming removed 4 bases at V and 6 bases at J, with 7 bases between.